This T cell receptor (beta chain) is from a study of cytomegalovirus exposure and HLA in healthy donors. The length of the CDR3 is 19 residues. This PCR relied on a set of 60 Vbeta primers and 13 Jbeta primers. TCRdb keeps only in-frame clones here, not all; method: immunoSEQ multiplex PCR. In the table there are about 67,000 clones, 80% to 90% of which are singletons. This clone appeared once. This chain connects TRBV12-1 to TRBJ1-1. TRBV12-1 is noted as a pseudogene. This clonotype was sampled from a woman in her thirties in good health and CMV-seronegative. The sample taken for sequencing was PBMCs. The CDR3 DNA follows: TGTGCCAGCAGCTTTGGTGTGGGGCAGGGAGGAACGGAATCTACTGAAGCTTTCTTT. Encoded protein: CASSFGVGQGGTESTEAFF.